The source of this T cell receptor beta chain is a study of cytomegalovirus exposure and HLA in healthy donors. Primers included in the PCR were 60 Vbeta and 13 Jbeta primers. Generated by immunoSEQ multiplex PCR, the TCRdb table keeps only in-frame clones and is missing some. The sample holds around 50,000 clones; 72% are singletons and the top ten take around 22%. This clone was observed a single time. This CDR3 is built from 15 residues. J was trimmed by 8 bases and V by 3 bases; bases with no gene match: 12. Germline V CDR1 and CDR2: SGHDN, FVKESK. Specimen: PBMCs. The V and J genes are TRBV14 and TRBJ1-1, with 7 bases identical to TRBD1. The clonotype comes from a woman aged 45-59 years in good health and CMV-seropositive. The CDR3 here is CASSHRQGGIGEAFF. In nucleotides, the CDR3 is TGTGCCAGCAGCCACCGACAGGGTGGTATAGGAGAAGCTTTCTTT.